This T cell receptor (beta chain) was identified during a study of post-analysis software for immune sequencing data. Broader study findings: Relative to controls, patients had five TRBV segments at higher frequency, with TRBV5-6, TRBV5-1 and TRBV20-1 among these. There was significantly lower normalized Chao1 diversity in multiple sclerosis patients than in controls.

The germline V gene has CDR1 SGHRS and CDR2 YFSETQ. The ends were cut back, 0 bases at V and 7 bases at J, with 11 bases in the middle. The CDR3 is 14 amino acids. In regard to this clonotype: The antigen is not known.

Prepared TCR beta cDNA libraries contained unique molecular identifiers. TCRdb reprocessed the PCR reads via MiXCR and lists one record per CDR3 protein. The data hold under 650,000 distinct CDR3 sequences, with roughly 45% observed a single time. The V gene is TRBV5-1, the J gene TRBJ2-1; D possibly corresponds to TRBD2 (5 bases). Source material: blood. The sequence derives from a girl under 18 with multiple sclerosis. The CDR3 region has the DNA TGCGCCAGCAGCTTGGCCCATGAGGGAAATGAGCAGTTCTTC. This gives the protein CASSLAHEGNEQFF.